In this sample, the clone carrying this T cell receptor beta chain turned up once. The CDR3 contains 16 residues. The V end lost 5 bases, the J end lost 0 bases, and 14 bases lay between the germline ends. Per the germline V gene, CDR1 is MDHEN and CDR2 is SYDVKM. The entry originates in a study of blood T cell repertoires in COVID-19. Study details: Acute and convalescent COVID-19 samples came from the United States, Italy and Spain. From T cells, B-cell-depleted T cells, or PBMCs came the material, which was cDNA or gDNA.

Original processing notes: Amplification of reference gene primers was used by the study to estimate nucleated cell counts. Libraries were prepared by immunoSEQ multiplex PCR; TCRdb keeps only in-frame clonotypes and omits some of them. The V and J calls and clone size come from that table; D and trimming were worked out from the DNA. The sample lists 350,000 or so clones, 90% occurring once. The V and J genes are TRBV28 and TRBJ1-3; D is undetermined. This TCR came from a man between 18 and 29 years old with active or convalescent COVID-19. The specimen sequenced was peripheral blood. The CDR3 region has the DNA TGTGCCAGCAGTCTCACGGGAGGCCTCTCTGGAAACACCATATATTTT. Its translation is CASSLTGGLSGNTIYF.